The rows below give T cell receptor beta chains drawn from one sample of a study of blood T cells in healthy people across ages. MiXCR, applied by TCRdb to the 5' RACE reads, yields one record per CDR3 protein. The sample has about 1,500,000 distinct CDR3 sequences; under 30% are singletons. What was sequenced was blood. All receptors come from a woman in her 30s in good health. The CDR3 runs from the conserved cysteine through the conserved F or W. D genes are given only for firm matches. Not all rows give a size; the values are once, few, many and, for expanded clones, a class.

>TRBD2|TRBJ2-1|15|TRBV7-2|-
TGTGCCAGCAGCTCCTCCGGGACTAGTAGGGGTGAGCAGTTCTTC
CASSSSGTSRGEQFF
>TRBD2|TRBJ2-1|17|TRBV3-1|few
TGTGCCAGCAGCCAAAGTACGTCTGGCGGGAGATACAATGAGCAGTTCTTC
CASSQSTSGGRYNEQFF
>TRBD1|TRBJ1-1|14|TRBV12-3/TRBV12-4|few
TGTGCCAGCAGCCCTAGACAGGGAATCACTGAAGCTTTCTTT
CASSPRQGITEAFF
>-|TRBJ2-1|11|TRBV10-2|-
TGCGCCAGTCAGGGGGGGAATGAGCAGTTCTTC
CASQGGNEQFF
>-|TRBJ2-6|14|TRBV10-3|many
TGTGCCATCAGTGAGAGTTCTGGGGCCAACGTCCTGACTTTC
CAISESSGANVLTF
>TRBD2|TRBJ2-3|16|TRBV12-3/TRBV12-4|-
TGTGCCGATCAGAAGACCTCGGCGGGGGAGAATGATACGCAGTATTTT
CADQKTSAGENDTQYF
>-|TRBJ1-5|13|TRBV14|-
TGTTCCAGCAGCGCCTCCAAAGGGACCCCCCAGCATTTT
CSSSASKGTPQHF
>-|TRBJ2-5|15|TRBV12-3/TRBV12-4|-
TGTGCCAGCAGTCCCCGAAGGGGGGGGCAAGAGACCCAGTACTTC
CASSPRRGGQETQYF
>-|TRBJ1-2|12|TRBV5-1|many
TGCGCCAGCAGCTACGACAGCACGGGCTACACCTTC
CASSYDSTGYTF
>-|TRBJ1-2|12|TRBV12-3/TRBV12-4|many
TGTGCCAGCAGTTCAGTTAACTATGGCTACACCTTC
CASSSVNYGYTF
>TRBD1|TRBJ2-5|14|TRBV29-1|many
TGCAGCGTAAGGGACAGGGGATCCCAAGAGACCCAGTACTTC
CSVRDRGSQETQYF
>-|TRBJ1-5|13|TRBV29-1|few
TGCAGCGTTGACAGTGGGGGGTTTGGGCCCCAGCATTTT
CSVDSGGFGPQHF
>-|TRBJ2-6|14|TRBV12-3/TRBV12-4|many
TGTGCCACCAGACTCCTCTCTGGGGCCAACGTCCTGACTTTC
CATRLLSGANVLTF
>TRBD2|TRBJ2-3|15|TRBV6-6|-
TGTGCCAGCAGTTACCCTAGCGGGAGGCCAGATACGCAGTATTTT
CASSYPSGRPDTQYF
>-|TRBJ1-4|13|TRBV7-2|few
TGTGCCAGCAGCTTGGGGACTCGAGAAAAACTGTTTTTT
CASSLGTREKLFF
>-|TRBJ2-3|15|TRBV28|-
TGTGCCAGCAGCGTCCAAGGGGGGGGGAGAGATACGCAGTATTTT
CASSVQGGGRDTQYF
>-|TRBJ2-7|13|TRBV6-5|many
TGTGCCAGCACTAAAGGACAGAACTACGAGCAGTACTTC
CASTKGQNYEQYF
>TRBD1|TRBJ1-6|16|TRBV4-1|few
TGCGCCAGCAGCCAAACAGGGGGAACCTATAATTCACCCCTCCACTTT
CASSQTGGTYNSPLHF
>TRBD1|TRBJ2-1|13|TRBV2|few
TGTGCCAGCCGTGAGGGGGCCCTTAATGAGCAGTTCTTC
CASREGALNEQFF
>TRBD1|TRBJ1-4|16|TRBV6-2/TRBV6-3|-
TGTGCCAGCAGTTACGCTTGGACAGGGATGATCGAAAAACTGTTTTTT
CASSYAWTGMIEKLFF
>-|TRBJ2-1|13|TRBV2|few
TGTGCCAGCAGATGGACGCCTAACAATGAGCAGTTCTTC
CASRWTPNNEQFF
>TRBD2|TRBJ2-1|15|TRBV5-1|few
TGCGCCAGCAGCCTGACTAGCGGGGGCGGCTATGAGCGGTTCTTC
CASSLTSGGGYERFF
>TRBD1|TRBJ1-5|13|TRBV19|-
TGTGCCACTATGGACAGGGTCGGGCAGCCCCAGCATTTT
CATMDRVGQPQHF
>-|TRBJ2-2|14|TRBV6-2/TRBV6-3|-
TGTGCCAGCAGAGGGGACGGAACTCGCGGGGAGCTGTTTTTT
CASRGDGTRGELFF
>TRBD1|TRBJ2-1|14|TRBV10-2|-
TGCGCCAGCAGTGAAGGGGGCAGACAGGGTGAGCAGTTCTTC
CASSEGGRQGEQFF
>TRBD1|TRBJ2-1|16|TRBV12-3/TRBV12-4|-
TGTGCCAGCAGTTTAGCGTCAGGGGGCGCCCACAATAAGCAGTTCTTC
CASSLASGGAHNKQFF
>TRBD2|TRBJ2-1|14|TRBV20-1|-
TGCAGTGCTATTCCGGCTAGCGGATACAATGAGCAGTTCTTC
CSAIPASGYNEQFF
>TRBD2|TRBJ2-3|17|TRBV2|-
TGTGCCGGCATCCGGAGCGGGGGGATTTCAGGCACAGATACGCAGTATTTT
CAGIRSGGISGTDTQYF